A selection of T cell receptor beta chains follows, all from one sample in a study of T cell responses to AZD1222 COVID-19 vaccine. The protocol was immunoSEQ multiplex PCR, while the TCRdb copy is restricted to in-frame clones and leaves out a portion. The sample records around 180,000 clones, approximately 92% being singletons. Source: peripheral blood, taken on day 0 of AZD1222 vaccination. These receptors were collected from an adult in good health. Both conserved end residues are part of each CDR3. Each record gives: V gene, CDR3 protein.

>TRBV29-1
CSVVAPGLNTEAFF
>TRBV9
CASSVDNYNSPLHF
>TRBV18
CASSPVIRGSNTEAFF
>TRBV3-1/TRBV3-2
CASSFGQTEAFF
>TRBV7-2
CASVPTSGPSYEQYF
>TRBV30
CAWSVTGGAKQFF
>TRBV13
CASSLPGGYTF
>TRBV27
CASSSFQSISEAFF
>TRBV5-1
CASSLGQSTGELFF
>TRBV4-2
CASSQDLGRALPGLSGNTIYF
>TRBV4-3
CASSFETGSRELFF
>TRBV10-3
CAISDGTGASPGPQHF
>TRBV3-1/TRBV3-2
CASSPRLSFGGVHYEQYF
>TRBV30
CAWTHGGTYEQYF
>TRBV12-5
CASGQGQGATTGELFF
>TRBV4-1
CASTAGTGRNTGELFF
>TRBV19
CASSIGTGPKNIQYF
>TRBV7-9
CASSLHHRVDGYTF
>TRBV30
CAMTVTYGYTF
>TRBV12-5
CASGSPGQGDNEQYF
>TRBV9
CASSLGTGIDEQFF
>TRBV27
CASSSPGLGGANTGELFF
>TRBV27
CASSLAGGNTEAFF
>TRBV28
CASRWGQGARSNQPQHF
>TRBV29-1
CSGQDRSGRVIGTQYF
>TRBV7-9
CASTDGTGLFYGYTF
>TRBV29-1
CSVESSGLNYGYTF
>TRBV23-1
CASSQFIRLGYTF
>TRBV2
CASWGTEENNEKLFF
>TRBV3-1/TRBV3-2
CASSSLGDTNTGELFF
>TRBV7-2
CASNQGINYGYTF
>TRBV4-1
CASSQEQLREKLFF
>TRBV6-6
CASSYRDNRANEQFF
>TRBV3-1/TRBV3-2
CASSPDVPSGNTIYF
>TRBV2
CASSAGTGRGYTF
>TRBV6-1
CASSGYLLGTGYGYTF
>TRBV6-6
CASRGPGGGGELFF
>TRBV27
CASSRLAAPKAGGELFF
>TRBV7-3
CASSRRGVSYNEQFF
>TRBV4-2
CASSQALAGRETQYF
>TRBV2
CASSPDRVNYGYTF
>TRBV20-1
CSASFGDEKLFF
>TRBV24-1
CATRETATDTQYF
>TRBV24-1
CATSDSGRGKQFF
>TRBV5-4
CASSLRADEAFF
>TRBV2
CASSEADGNTEAFF
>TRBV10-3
CAISQTATGNTIYF
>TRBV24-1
CATSDLGQGDDTQYF
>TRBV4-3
CASSQATGRTGTNYGYTF
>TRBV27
CASGLPGAGNTIYF
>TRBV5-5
CASSLASQAPEAFF
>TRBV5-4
CASSLEPGQIIAGYTF
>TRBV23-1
CASSQFTGPGQGEKRSSANTEAFF
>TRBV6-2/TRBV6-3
CASSLLPRTSGEDNEQFF
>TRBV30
CAWTVSDTQYF
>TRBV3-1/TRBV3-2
CASSQGPYEQYF
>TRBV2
CASRTSGSYEQYF